The TCR beta chain described here comes from a study of human CD8 memory T cell subsets. It was negative magnetic separation that enriched the total CD8+ T cells. From duplicate vials of about 140,000 sorted CD8+ T cells per subset, RNA was isolated. Sequencing libraries of TCR beta were made by UMI-labeled 5' RACE. TCRdb reworked the 5' RACE reads into one entry per CDR3 protein, no DNA. The listing contains 8,500 to 10,000 distinct CDR3 sequences. Germline CDR1 DFQATT, CDR2 SNEGSKA (reference sequence). CDR3 length equals 15 residues. As regards this clonotype: Its antigen remains unidentified.

Overall study results and limits: Stem-like memory T cell repertoires seemed more diverse than precursor exhausted ones by Chao1 estimates.

What was sequenced was CD8+ T cells from PBMCs. This receptor was identified in a human donor in good health. The V gene is TRBV20-1, the J gene TRBJ2-5; TCRdb calls TRBD2, which cannot be checked without DNA. CDR3 sequence: CSAPTGLAGGETQYF.